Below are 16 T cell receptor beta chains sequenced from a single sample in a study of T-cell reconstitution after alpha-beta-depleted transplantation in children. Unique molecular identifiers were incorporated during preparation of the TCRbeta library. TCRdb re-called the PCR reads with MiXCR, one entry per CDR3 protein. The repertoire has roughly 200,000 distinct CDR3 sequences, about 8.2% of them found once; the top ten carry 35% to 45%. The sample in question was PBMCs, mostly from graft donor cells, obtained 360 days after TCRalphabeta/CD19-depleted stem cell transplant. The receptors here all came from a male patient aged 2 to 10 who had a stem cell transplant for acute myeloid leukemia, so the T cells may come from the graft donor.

The CDR3 protein is CASSLDGNTQYF. The CDR3 DNA follows: TGTGCCAGCAGCTTGGATGGGAATACGCAGTATTTT. The chain combines TRBV5-4 with TRBJ2-3; D remains unclear. V was trimmed by 0 bases and J by 7 bases, leaving 6 bases between them. The germline CDR1 and CDR2 sequences are SGHNT and YYREEE (reference sequence). This CDR3 region has 12 residues.

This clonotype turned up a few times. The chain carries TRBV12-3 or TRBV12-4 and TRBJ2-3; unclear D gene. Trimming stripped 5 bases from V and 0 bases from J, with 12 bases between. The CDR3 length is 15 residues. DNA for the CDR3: TGTGCCAGCAGTCCCCGACCTACTAGCACAGATACGCAGTATTTT. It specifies CASSPRPTSTDTQYF.

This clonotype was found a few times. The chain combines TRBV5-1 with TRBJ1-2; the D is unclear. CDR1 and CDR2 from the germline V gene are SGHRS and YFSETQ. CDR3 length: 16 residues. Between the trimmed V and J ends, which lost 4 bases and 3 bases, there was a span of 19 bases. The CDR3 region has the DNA TGCGCCAGCAGCAACCGTGGAGGATGGGTCCACTATGGCTACACCTTC. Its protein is CASSNRGGWVHYGYTF. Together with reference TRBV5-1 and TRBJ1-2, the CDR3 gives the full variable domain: KAGVTQTPRYLIKTRGQQVTLSCSPISGHRSVSWYQQTPGQGLQFLFEYFSETQRNKGNFPGRFSGRQFSNSRSEMNVSTLELGDSALYLCASSNRGGWVHYGYTFGSGTRLTVV.

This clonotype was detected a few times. CDR3 loop: CASSMMTSRSSYEQYV. DNA of the CDR3: TGCGCCAGCAGCATGATGACATCGAGAAGCTCCTACGAGCAGTACGTC. V gene TRBV5-1 combines with J gene TRBJ2-7; no reliable D call. With 4 bases removed from V and 0 bases from J, the gap between germline ends came to 17 bases. CDR3 size: 16 residues. Germline loops: CDR1 SGHRS, CDR2 YFSETQ.

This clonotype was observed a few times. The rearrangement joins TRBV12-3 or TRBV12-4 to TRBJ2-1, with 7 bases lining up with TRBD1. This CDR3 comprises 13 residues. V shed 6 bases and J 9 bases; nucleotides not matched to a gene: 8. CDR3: CASSSRYRGEQFF. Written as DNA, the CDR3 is TGTGCCAGCAGCTCAAGATACAGGGGTGAGCAGTTCTTC.

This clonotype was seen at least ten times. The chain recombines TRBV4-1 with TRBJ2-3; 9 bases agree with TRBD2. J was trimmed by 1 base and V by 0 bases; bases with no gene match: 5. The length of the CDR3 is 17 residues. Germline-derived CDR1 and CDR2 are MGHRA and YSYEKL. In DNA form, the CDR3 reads TGCGCCAGCAGCCAAGAGCGGGGGGGAGTCGGCACAGATACGCAGTATTTT. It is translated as CASSQERGGVGTDTQYF.

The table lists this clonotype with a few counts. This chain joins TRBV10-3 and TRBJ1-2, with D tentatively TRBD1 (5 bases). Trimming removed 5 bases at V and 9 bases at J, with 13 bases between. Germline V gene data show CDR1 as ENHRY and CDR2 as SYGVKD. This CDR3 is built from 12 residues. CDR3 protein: CAISLQGSSYTF. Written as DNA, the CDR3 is TGTGCCATCAGTCTCCAGGGTTCGAGCTACACCTTC.

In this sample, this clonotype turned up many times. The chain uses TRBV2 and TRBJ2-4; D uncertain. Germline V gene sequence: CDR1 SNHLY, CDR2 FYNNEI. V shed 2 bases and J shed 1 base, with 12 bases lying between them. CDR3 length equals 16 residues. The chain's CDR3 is CASSENPQQAKNIQYF. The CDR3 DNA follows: TGTGCCAGCAGTGAAAACCCCCAGCAGGCCAAAAACATTCAGTACTTC.

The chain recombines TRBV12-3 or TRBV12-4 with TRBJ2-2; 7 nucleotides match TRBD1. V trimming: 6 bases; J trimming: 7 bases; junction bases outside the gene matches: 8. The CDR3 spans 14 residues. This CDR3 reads CASSHRGISGELFF. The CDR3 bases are TGTGCCAGCAGCCACAGGGGAATTAGCGGGGAGCTGTTTTTT.

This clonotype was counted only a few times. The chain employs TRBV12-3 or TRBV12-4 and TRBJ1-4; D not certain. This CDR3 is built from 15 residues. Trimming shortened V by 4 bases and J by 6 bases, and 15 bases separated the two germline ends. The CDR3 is CASSYTRAPDEKLFF. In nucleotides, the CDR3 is TGTGCCAGCAGTTATACTCGGGCCCCTGATGAAAAACTGTTTTTT.

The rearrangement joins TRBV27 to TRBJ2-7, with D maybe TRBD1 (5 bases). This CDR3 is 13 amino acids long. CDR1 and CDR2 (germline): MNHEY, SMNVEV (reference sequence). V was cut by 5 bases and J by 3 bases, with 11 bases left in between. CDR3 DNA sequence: TGTGCCAGCAGTACGACAAGGGGCTACGAGCAGTACGTC. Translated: CASSTTRGYEQYV.

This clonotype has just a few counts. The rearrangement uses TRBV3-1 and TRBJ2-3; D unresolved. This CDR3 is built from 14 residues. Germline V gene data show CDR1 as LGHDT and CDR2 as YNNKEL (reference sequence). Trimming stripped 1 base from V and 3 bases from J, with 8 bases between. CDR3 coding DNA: TGTGCCAGCAGCCAAGCTAGTTGGACAGATACGCAGTATTTT. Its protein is CASSQASWTDTQYF.

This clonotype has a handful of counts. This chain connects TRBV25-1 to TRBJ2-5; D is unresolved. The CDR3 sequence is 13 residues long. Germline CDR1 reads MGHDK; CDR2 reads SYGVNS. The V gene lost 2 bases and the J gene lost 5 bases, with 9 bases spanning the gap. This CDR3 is CASSEGMRETQYF. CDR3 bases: TGTGCCAGCAGTGAAGGAATGAGGGAGACCCAGTACTTC.

CDR3 coding DNA: TGCGCCAGCAGTGAAGGTCTCCGGCGGGGCAGCACAGATACGCAGTATTTT. As protein: CASSEGLRRGSTDTQYF. The chain joins TRBV10-2 to TRBJ2-3, with D perhaps matching TRBD2 (6 bases). V was shortened by 3 bases and J by 0 bases, with 16 bases between the two germline ends. Germline CDR1 is WSHSY and CDR2 is SAAADI. This CDR3 has 17 amino acids.

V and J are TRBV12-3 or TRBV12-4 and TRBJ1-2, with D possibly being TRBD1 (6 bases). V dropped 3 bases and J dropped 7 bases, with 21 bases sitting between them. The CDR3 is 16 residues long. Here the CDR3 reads CASSFKPGGGVGGYTF. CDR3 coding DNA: TGTGCCAGCAGTTTCAAGCCGGGGGGCGGTGTAGGTGGCTACACCTTC.

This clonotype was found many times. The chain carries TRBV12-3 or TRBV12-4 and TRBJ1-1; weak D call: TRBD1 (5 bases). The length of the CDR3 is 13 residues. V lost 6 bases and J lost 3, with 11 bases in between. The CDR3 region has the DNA TGTGCCAGCAGAGAGGGGCTCTACACTGAAGCTTTCTTT. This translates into CASREGLYTEAFF.